This T cell receptor (beta chain) is drawn from a study of blood T cells in healthy people across ages. Using a J-beta primer mix together with a sample-barcoded 5' primer, a second PCR was run for roughly 6 to 12 cycles. TCRdb recomputed calls from the 5' RACE reads with MiXCR, one row per CDR3 protein. The sample consists of around 650,000 distinct CDR3 sequences, around 41% of them appearing once. This clonotype was seen just once. No antigen is known for it. The germline V gene has CDR1 MNHEY and CDR2 SVGAGI. V lost 5 bases to trimming and J lost 5 bases, with 13 bases between them. CDR3 length: 15 residues. General study points: Underestimates were what the diversity estimates from one million T cells were considered to be. Older age went with lower TCR beta diversity per million T cells, in a roughly linear way.

Every donor contributed around 10 milliliters of peripheral blood by blood draw. Extractions gave at least 5 micrograms of total RNA per sample. Material: blood. The TCR sequence derives from an older man in good health. The chain uses TRBV6-5 and TRBJ1-6, with a tentative D call TRBD1 (5 bases). Here the CDR3 DNA reads TGTGCCAGCAGTAGGACCGGGGGGGATAATTCACCCCTCCACTTT. It is translated as CASSRTGGDNSPLHF.